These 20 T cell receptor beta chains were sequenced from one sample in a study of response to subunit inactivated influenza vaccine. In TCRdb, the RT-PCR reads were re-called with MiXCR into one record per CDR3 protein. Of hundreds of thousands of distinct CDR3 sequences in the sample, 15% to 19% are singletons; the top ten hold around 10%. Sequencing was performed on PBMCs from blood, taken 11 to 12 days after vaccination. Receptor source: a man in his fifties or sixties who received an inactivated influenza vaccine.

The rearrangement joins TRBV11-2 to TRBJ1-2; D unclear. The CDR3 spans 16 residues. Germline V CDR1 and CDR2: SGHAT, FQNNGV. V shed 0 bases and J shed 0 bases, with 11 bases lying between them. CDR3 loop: CASSLELPPTNYGYTF. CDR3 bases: TGTGCCAGCAGCTTAGAGTTGCCGCCGACTAACTATGGCTACACCTTC. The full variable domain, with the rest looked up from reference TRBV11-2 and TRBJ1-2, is EAGVAQSPRYKIIEKRQSVAFWCNPISGHATLYWYQQILGQGPKLLIQFQNNGVVDDSQLPKDRFSAERLKGVDSTLKIQPAKLEDSAVYLCASSLELPPTNYGYTFGSGTRLTVV.

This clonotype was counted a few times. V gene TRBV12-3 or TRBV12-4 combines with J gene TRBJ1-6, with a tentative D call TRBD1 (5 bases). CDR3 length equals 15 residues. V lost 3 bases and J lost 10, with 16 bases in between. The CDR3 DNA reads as TGTGCCAGCAGTTTCGGTCCAGGGACGGGCTCACCCCTCCACTTT. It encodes CASSFGPGTGSPLHF.

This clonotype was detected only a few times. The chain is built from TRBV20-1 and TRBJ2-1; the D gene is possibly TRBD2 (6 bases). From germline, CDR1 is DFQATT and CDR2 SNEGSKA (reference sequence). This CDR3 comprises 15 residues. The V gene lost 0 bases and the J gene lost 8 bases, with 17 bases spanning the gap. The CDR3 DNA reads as TGCAGTGCTAGAGATAGGGTAGCGTCGGGGGATGAGCAGTTCTTC. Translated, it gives CSARDRVASGDEQFF.

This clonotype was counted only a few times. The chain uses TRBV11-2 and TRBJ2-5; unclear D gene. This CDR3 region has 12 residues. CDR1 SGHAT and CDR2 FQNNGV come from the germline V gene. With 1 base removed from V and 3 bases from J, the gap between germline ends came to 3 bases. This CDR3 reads CASSLAEETQYF. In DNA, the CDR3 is TGTGCCAGCAGCTTAGCGGAAGAGACCCAGTACTTC.

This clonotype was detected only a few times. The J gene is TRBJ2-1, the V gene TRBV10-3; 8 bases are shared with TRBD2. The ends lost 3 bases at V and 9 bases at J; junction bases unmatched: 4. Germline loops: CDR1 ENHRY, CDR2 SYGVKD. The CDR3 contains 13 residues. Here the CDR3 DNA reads TGTGCCATCAGTGACACGGGGGGGTTTGAGCAGTTCTTC. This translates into CAISDTGGFEQFF.

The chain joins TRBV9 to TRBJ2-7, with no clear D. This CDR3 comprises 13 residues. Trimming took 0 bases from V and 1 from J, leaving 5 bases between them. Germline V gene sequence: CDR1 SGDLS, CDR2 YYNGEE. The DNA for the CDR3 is TGTGCCAGCAGCGTAGGCTTTTCCTACGAGCAGTACTTC. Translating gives CASSVGFSYEQYF.

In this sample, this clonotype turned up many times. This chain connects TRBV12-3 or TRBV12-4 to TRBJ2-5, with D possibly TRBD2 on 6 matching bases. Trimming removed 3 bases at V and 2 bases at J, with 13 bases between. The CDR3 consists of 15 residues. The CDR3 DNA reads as TGTGCCAGCAGTTTGCGAGCGGGTCGGCAAGAGACCCAGTACTTC. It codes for CASSLRAGRQETQYF.

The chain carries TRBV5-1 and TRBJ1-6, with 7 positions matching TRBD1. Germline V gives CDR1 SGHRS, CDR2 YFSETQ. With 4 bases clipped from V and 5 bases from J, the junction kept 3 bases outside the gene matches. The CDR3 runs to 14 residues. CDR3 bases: TGCGCCAGCAGCACGGGACAGCATAATTCACCCCTCCACTTT. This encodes CASSTGQHNSPLHF.

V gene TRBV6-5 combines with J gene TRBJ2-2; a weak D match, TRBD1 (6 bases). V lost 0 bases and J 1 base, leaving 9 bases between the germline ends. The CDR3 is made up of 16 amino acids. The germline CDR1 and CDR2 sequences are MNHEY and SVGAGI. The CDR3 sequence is CASSYSTRGNTGELFF. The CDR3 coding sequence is TGTGCCAGCAGTTACTCGACCAGGGGGAACACCGGGGAGCTGTTTTTT.

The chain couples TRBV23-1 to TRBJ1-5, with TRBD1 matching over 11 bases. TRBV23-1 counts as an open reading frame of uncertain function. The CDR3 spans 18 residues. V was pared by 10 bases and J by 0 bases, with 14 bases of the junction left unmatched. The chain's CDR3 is CATDKTGQGVYSNQPQHF. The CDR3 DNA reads TGCGCCACCGATAAAACGGGACAGGGGGTCTATAGCAATCAGCCCCAGCATTTT.

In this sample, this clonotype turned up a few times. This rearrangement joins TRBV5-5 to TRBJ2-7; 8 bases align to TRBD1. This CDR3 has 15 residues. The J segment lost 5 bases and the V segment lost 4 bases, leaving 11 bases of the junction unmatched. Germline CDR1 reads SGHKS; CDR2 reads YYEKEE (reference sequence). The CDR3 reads CASSTEGQGRDEQYF. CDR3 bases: TGTGCCAGCAGCACCGAAGGACAGGGCCGAGACGAGCAGTACTTC.

This chain's CDR3 is CASSVGGLAGGQETQYF. The CDR3 bases are TGTGCCAGCAGCGTAGGTGGACTAGCAGGGGGGCAAGAGACCCAGTACTTC. The chain employs TRBV9 and TRBJ2-5, with D possibly matching TRBD2 (8 bases). V lost 0 bases and J lost 2, with 17 bases in between. Germline V gene lookup returns CDR1 SGDLS and CDR2 YYNGEE. The CDR3 loop spans 17 amino acids.

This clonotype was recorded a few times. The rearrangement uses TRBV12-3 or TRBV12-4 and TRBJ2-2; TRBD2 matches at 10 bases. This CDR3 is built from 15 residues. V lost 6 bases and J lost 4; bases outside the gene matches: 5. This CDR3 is CASSFSGGSTGELFF. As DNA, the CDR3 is TGTGCCAGCAGCTTTAGCGGGGGGAGCACCGGGGAGCTGTTTTTT.

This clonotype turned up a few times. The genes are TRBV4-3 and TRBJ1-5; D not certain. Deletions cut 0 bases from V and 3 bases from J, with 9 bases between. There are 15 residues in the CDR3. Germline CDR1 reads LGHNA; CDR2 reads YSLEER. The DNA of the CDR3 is TGCGCCAGCAGCCAAGACTTAGGAGACAATCAGCCCCAGCATTTT. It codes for CASSQDLGDNQPQHF.

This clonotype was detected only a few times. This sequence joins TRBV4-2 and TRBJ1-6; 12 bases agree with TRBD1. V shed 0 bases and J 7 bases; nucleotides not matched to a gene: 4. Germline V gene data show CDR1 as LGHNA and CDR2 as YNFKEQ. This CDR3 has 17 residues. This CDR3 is CASSQEGQGAGNSPLHF. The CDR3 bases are TGTGCCAGCAGCCAAGAGGGACAGGGGGCAGGGAATTCACCCCTCCACTTT.

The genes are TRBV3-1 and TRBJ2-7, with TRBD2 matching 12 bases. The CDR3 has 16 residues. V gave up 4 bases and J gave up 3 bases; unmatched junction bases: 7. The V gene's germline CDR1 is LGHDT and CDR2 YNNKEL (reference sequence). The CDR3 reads CASSPGTSGFYYEQYF. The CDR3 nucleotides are TGTGCCAGCAGCCCGGGGACTAGCGGGTTCTACTACGAGCAGTACTTC.

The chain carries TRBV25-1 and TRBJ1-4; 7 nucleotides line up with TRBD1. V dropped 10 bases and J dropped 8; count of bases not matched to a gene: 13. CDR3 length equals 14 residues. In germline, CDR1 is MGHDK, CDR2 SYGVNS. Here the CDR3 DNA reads TGTGCCACCGGTCAGGGGGGCGCAGGGGAAAAACTGTTTTTT. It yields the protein CATGQGGAGEKLFF.

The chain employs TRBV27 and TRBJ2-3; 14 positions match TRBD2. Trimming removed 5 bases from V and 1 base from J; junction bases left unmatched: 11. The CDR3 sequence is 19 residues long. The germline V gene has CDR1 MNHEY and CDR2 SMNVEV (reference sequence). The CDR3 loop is CASSPSGLAGGSRTDTQYF. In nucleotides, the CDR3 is TGTGCCAGCAGTCCCTCCGGACTAGCGGGAGGCTCTCGCACAGATACGCAGTATTTT.

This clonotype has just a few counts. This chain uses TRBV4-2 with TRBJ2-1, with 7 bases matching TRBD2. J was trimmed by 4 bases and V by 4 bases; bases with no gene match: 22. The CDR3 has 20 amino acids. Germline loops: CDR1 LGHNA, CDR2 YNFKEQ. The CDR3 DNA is TGTGCCAGCAGCCCACAAACGGGGGTGCGAAAGCGGGATTCTTACAATGAGCAGTTCTTC. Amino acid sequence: CASSPQTGVRKRDSYNEQFF.

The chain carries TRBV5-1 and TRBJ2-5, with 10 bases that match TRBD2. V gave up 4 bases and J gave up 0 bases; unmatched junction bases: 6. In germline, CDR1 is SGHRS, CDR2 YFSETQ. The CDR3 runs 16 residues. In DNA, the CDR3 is TGCGCCAGCAGCCCGGGACTAGCGTTCTACCAAGAGACCCAGTACTTC. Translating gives CASSPGLAFYQETQYF.